This note documents a single TCR beta chain sequence. This specimen belongs to a study of CXCR3-negative and CXCR3-positive naive CD8 T cells. The TRB libraries of cDNA were built by UMI-labeled 5' RACE. Reanalyzing the 5' RACE reads, TCRdb keeps one entry per CDR3 protein, without DNA. The repertoire shows more than 45,000 distinct CDR3 sequences; the top ten hold approximately 15%. The CDR3 sequence is 13 residues long. Germline lookup yields CDR1 SEHNR and CDR2 FQNEAQ (reference sequence). Sequences were obtained from memory CD8+ T cells from blood. This clonotype was sampled from a human donor in good health. Some clones in this sample may be carry-over from other donors' samples. The rearrangement joins TRBV7-9 to TRBJ2-1; the D call of TRBD1 rests on TCRdb alone, since no DNA is present to check it. This CDR3 reads CASSLLGVVTKFF.